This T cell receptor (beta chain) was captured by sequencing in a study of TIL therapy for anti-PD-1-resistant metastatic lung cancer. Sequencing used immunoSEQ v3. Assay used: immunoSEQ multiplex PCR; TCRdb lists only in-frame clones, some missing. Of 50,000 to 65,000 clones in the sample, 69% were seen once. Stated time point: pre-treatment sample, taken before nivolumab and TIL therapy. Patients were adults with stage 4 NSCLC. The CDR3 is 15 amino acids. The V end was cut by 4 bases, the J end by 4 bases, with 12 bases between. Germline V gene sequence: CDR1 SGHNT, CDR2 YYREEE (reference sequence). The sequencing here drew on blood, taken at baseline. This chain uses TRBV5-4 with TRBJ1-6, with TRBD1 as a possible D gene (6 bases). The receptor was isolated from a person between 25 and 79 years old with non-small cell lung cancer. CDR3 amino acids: CASSRGQSYNSPLHF. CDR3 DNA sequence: TGTGCCAGCAGCCGCGGACAGTCTTATAATTCACCCCTCCACTTT.